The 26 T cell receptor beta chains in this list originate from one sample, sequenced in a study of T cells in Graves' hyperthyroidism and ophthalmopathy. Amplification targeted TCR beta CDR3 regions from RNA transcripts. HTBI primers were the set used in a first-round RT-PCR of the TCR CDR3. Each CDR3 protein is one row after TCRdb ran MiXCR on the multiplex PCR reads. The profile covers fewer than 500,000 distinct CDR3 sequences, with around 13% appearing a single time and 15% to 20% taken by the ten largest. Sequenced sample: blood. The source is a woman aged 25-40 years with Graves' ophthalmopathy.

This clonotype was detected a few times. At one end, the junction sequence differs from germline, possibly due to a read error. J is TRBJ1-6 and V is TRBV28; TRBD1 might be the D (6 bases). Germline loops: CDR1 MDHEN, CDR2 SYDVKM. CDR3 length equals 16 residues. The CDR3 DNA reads TGTGCCAGCAGTTGGGGGCCAGCCACCTATAATTCACCCCCCCACTTT. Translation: CASSWGPATYNSPPHF.

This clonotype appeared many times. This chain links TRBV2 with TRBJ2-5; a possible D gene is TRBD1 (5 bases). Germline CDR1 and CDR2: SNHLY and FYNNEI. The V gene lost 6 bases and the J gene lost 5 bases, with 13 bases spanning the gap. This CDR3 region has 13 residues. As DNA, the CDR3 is TGTGCCAGCAGCAAGGGGTTAGGGGAGACCCAGTACTTC. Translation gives CASSKGLGETQYF.

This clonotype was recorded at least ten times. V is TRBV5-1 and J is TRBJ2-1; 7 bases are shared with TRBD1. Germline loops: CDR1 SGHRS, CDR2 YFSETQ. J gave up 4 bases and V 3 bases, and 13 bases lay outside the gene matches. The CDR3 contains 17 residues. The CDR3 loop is CASSSPRTGLEYNEQFF. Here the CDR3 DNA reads TGCGCCAGCAGCTCGCCGCGGACAGGATTAGAATACAATGAGCAGTTCTTC.

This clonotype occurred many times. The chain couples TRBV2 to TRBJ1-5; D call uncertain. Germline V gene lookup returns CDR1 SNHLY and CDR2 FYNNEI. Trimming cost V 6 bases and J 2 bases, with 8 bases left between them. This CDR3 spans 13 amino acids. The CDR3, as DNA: TGTGCCAGCAGAAGGAGGGGCAATCAGCCCCAGCATTTT. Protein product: CASRRRGNQPQHF.

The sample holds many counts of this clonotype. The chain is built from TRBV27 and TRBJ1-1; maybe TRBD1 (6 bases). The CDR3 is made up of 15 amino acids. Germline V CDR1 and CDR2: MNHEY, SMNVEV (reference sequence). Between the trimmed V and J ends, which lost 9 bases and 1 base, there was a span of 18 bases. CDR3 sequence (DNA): TGTGCCAGTTCACAGGGCCCGCGAGCGAACACTGAAGCTTTCTTT. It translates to CASSQGPRANTEAFF.

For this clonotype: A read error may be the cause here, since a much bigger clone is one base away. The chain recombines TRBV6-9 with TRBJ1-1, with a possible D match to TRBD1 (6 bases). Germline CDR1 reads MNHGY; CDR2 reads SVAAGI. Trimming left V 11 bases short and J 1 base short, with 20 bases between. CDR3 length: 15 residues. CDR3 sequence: CASMPGGRPNTEAFF. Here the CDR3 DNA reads TGTGCCTCTATGCCGGGGGGCAGGCCGAACACTGAAGCTTTCTTT.

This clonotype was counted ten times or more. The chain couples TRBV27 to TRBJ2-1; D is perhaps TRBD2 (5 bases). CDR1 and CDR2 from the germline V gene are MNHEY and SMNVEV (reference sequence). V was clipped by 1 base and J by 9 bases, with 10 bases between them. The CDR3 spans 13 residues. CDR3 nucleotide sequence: TGTGCCAGCAGTTTATTAGCGCGGGTTGAGCAGTTCTTC. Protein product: CASSLLARVEQFF.

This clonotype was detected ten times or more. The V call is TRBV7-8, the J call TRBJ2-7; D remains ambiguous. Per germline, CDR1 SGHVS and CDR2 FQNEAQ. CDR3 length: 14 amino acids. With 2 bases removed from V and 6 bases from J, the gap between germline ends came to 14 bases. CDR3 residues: CASSLRTSSREQYF. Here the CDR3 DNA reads TGTGCCAGCAGCTTACGCACCTCTTCTCGCGAGCAGTACTTC.

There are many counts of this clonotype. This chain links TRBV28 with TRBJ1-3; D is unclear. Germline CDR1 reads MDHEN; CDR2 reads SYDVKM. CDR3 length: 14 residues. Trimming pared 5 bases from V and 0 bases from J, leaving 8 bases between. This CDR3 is CASSEVYSGNTIYF. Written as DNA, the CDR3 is TGTGCCAGCAGTGAGGTCTACTCTGGAAACACCATATATTTT.

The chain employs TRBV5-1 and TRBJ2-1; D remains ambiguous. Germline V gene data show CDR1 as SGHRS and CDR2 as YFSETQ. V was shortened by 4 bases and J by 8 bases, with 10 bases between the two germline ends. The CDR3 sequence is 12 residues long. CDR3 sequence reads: CASSPVFDEQFF. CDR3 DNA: TGCGCCAGCAGCCCGGTCTTCGATGAGCAGTTCTTC.

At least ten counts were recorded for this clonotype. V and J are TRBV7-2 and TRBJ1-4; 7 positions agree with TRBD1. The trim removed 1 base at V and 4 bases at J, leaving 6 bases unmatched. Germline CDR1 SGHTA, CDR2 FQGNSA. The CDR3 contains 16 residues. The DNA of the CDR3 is TGTGCCAGCAGCTTAGAACCGGGACAGTATAATGAAAAACTGTTTTTT. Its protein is CASSLEPGQYNEKLFF.

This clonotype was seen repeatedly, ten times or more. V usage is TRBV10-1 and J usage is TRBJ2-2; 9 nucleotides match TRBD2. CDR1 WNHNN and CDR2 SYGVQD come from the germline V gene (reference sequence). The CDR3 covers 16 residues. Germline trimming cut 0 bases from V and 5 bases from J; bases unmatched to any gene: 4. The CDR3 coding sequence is TGCGCCAGCAGTGAGTCTAGCGGGGGCGATACCGGGGAGCTGTTTTTT. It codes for CASSESSGGDTGELFF.

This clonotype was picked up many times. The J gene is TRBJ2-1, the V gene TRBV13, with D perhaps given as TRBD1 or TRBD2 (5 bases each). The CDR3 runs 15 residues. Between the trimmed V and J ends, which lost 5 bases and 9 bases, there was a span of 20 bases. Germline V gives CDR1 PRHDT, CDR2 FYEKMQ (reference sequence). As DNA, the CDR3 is TGTGCCAGCAGCCCCTCGGGACCGAAGTACTTTGAGCAGTTCTTC. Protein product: CASSPSGPKYFEQFF.

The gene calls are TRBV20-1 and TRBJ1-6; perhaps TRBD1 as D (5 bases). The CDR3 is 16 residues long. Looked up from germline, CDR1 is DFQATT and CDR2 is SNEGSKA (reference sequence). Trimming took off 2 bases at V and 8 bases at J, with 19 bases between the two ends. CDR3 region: CSARPHGGAQDSPLHF. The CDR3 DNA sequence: TGCAGTGCTAGACCACACGGAGGGGCGCAGGATTCACCCCTCCACTTT.

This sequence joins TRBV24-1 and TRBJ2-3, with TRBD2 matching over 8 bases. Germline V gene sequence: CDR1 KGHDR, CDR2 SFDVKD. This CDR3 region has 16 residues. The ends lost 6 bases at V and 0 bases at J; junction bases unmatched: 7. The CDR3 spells CATSRLSGASTDTQYF. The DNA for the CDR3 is TGTGCCACCAGTCGTCTTAGCGGGGCGAGCACAGATACGCAGTATTTT.

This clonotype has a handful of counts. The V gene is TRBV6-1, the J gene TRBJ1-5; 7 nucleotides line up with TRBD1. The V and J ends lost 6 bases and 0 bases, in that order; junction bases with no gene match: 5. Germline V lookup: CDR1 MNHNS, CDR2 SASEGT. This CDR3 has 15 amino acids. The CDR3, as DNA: TGTGCCAGCAGAGCGACAGGGATTAGCAATCAGCCCCAGCATTTT. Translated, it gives CASRATGISNQPQHF.

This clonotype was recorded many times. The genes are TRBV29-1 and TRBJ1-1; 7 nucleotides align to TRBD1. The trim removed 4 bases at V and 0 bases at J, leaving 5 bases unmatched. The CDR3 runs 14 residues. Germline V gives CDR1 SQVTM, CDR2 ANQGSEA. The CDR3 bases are TGCAGCGTTGGGGGACAGTTACTGAACACTGAAGCTTTCTTT. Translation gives CSVGGQLLNTEAFF.

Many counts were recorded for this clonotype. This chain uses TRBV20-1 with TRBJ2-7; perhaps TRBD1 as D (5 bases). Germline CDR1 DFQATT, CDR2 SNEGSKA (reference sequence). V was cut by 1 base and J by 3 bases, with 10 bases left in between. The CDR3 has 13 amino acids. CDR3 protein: CSARGAGIYEQYF. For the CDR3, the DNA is TGCAGTGCTAGAGGGGCAGGGATCTACGAGCAGTACTTC.

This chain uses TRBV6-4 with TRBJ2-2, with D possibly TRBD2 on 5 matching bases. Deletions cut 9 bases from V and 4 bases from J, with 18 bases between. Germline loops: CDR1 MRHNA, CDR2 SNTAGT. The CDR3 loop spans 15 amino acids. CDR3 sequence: CARRASSSGTGELFF. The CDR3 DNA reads TGTGCCAGGCGGGCTAGCTCGAGCGGCACCGGGGAGCTGTTTTTT.

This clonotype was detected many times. The CDR3 loop reads CAWSLGLAGEQYF. CDR3 in DNA: TGTGCCTGGAGCCTGGGACTAGCGGGCGAGCAGTACTTC. The V call is TRBV30, the J call TRBJ2-7, with TRBD2 matching over 12 bases. Germline CDR1 reads GTSNPN; CDR2 reads SVGIG (reference sequence). V was clipped by 3 bases and J by 6 bases; unmatched bases: 3. CDR3 length: 13 residues.

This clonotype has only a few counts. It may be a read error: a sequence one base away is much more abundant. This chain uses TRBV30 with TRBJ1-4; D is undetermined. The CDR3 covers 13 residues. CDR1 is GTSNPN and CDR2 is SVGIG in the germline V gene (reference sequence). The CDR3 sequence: CASKGLRNEELFF. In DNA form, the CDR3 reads TGTGCCTCGAAAGGACTGAGGAATGAAGAACTGTTTTTT.

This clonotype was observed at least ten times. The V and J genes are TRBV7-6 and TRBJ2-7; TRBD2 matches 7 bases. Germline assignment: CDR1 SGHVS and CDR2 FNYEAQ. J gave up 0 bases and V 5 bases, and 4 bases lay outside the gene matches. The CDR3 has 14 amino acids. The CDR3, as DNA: TGTGCCAGCAGCCGCGGGGGTAGCTCCTACGAGCAGTACTTC. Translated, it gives CASSRGGSSYEQYF.

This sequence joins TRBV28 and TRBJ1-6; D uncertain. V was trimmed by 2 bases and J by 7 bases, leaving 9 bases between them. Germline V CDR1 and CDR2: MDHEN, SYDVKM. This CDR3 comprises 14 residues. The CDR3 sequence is CASSLGFGNSPLHF. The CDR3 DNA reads TGTGCCAGCAGTTTAGGGTTCGGGAATTCACCCCTCCACTTT.

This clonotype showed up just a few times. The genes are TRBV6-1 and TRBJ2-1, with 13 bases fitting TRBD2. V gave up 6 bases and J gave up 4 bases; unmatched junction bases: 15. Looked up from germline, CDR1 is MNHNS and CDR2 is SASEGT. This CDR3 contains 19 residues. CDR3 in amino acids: CASSPRRTSGGHLYNEQFF. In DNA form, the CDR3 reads TGTGCCAGCAGCCCCCGGCGGACTAGCGGGGGACATCTATACAATGAGCAGTTCTTC.

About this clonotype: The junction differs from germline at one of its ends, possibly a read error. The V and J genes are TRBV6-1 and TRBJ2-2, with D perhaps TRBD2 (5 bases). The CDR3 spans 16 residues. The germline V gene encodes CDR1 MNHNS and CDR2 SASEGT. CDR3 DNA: TGTGCCGGCAGTGAAGAGCGACGGACTGGGCGACGGGAGCTGTTTTTT. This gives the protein CAGSEERRTGRRELFF.

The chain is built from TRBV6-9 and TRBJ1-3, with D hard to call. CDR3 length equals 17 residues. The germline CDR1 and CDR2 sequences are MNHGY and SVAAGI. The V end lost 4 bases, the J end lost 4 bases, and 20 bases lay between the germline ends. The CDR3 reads CASSFLPIRQVGNTIYF. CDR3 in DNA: TGTGCCAGCAGTTTCCTCCCCATCCGACAAGTAGGAAACACCATATATTTT.